The rows below give T cell receptor beta chains drawn from one sample of a study. TCRdb re-called the 5' RACE reads with MiXCR, one entry per CDR3 protein. Of 46,000 or so distinct CDR3 sequences in the sample, roughly a fifth are singletons; the top ten hold 4.3%. The specimen was Tregs sorted from a lymph node. Receptor source: a female donor with breast cancer. Each CDR3 is given with its conserved first and last residue. The D gene is left open where the match is weak. A row's size may be missing; if present it is once, few, many or a size class.

DNA: TGCGCCAGCAGTTTCGGGACAGGGGGTTCACCCCTCCACTTT
CDR3: CASSFGTGGSPLHF
V: TRBV5-1
J: TRBJ1-6
size: .
length: 14
D: TRBD1

DNA: TGTGCCAGCAGAACCAACAGGGGGCCGGACACCGGGGAGCTGTTTTTT
CDR3: CASRTNRGPDTGELFF
V: TRBV12-3/TRBV12-4
J: TRBJ2-2
size: .
length: 16
D: TRBD1

DNA: TGTGCCAGCAGTTCCGGGCCGGGGGCCAATGAGCAGTTCTTC
CDR3: CASSSGPGANEQFF
V: TRBV6-2/TRBV6-3
J: TRBJ2-1
size: few
length: 14
D: .

DNA: TGTGCCAGCAGTTCCGAGAACACCGGGGAGCTGTTTTTT
CDR3: CASSSENTGELFF
V: TRBV27
J: TRBJ2-2
size: few
length: 13
D: .

DNA: TGTGCCAGCCTCACCAGCCAGGTAGCGGAACCCCAGAACAATGAGCAGTTCTTC
CDR3: CASLTSQVAEPQNNEQFF
V: TRBV12-3/TRBV12-4
J: TRBJ2-1
size: .
length: 18
D: .

DNA: TGCAGAGCAGACAGGGCCTACGAGCAGTACTTC
CDR3: CRADRAYEQYF
V: TRBV20-1
J: TRBJ2-7
size: many
length: 11
D: TRBD1

DNA: TGCGCCAGCAGCTTGGGGACAGGAGTGAACACTGAAGCTTTCTTT
CDR3: CASSLGTGVNTEAFF
V: TRBV5-1
J: TRBJ1-1
size: many
length: 15
D: TRBD1

DNA: TGTGCCAGCAGCCTTCGACTAGCGGGAATCCACAATGAGCAGTTCTTC
CDR3: CASSLRLAGIHNEQFF
V: TRBV9
J: TRBJ2-1
size: few
length: 16
D: TRBD2

DNA: TGTGCCAGCAGCTTAAACCCGGGACTTGGATGCGAGCAGTACTTC
CDR3: CASSLNPGLGCEQYF
V: TRBV7-2
J: TRBJ2-7
size: .
length: 15
D: .

DNA: TGTGCCAGCCATAGCGGGATCCAGGAGACCCAGTACTTC
CDR3: CASHSGIQETQYF
V: TRBV28
J: TRBJ2-5
size: .
length: 13
D: TRBD2

DNA: TGTGCCAGCAGTGGAAGTGAGCAGTTCTTC
CDR3: CASSGSEQFF
V: TRBV6-1
J: TRBJ2-1
size: .
length: 10
D: .

DNA: TGCGCCAGCAGCTTGGAGTCCCCCTCGCGGGGAAGCTCCTACGAGCAGTACTTC
CDR3: CASSLESPSRGSSYEQYF
V: TRBV5-1
J: TRBJ2-7
size: many
length: 18
D: .

DNA: TGCAGTGCTCAACGGCAGGGGGGACCGAACACCGGGGAGCTGTTTTTT
CDR3: CSAQRQGGPNTGELFF
V: TRBV20-1
J: TRBJ2-2
size: .
length: 16
D: .

DNA: TGTGCCAGCAGTGAAACGTGGCAGCCCCAGCATTTT
CDR3: CASSETWQPQHF
V: TRBV6-1
J: TRBJ1-5
size: many
length: 12
D: .

DNA: TGTGCCAGCAGCTTTGCCGGGGCCAACGTCCTGGCTTTC
CDR3: CASSFAGANVLAF
V: TRBV7-2
J: TRBJ2-6
size: .
length: 13
D: .

DNA: TGTGCCAGCAGGACCGTAGCGGGAACTGAGCAGTTCTTC
CDR3: CASRTVAGTEQFF
V: TRBV12-3/TRBV12-4
J: TRBJ2-1
size: .
length: 13
D: TRBD2

DNA: TGCGCCAGCAGCCGCGAAGGGCAGGGAACTAATGAAAAACTGTTTTTT
CDR3: CASSREGQGTNEKLFF
V: TRBV4-1
J: TRBJ1-4
size: few
length: 16
D: .

DNA: TGTGCCAGCAGCCAATCCGGGTCCACAGATACGCAGTATTTT
CDR3: CASSQSGSTDTQYF
V: TRBV16
J: TRBJ2-3
size: .
length: 14
D: .

DNA: TGTGCCAGCAGCCTAGCGGGAGGCATATACGAGCAGTACTTC
CDR3: CASSLAGGIYEQYF
V: TRBV6-2/TRBV6-3
J: TRBJ2-7
size: many
length: 14
D: TRBD2

DNA: TGTGCCAGCAGTCCGACTAGCGGGAGGAATGAGCAGTTCTTC
CDR3: CASSPTSGRNEQFF
V: TRBV27
J: TRBJ2-1
size: few
length: 14
D: TRBD2

DNA: TGTGCCAGCAGCCAAGGGACTACTACCTACGAGCAGTACTTC
CDR3: CASSQGTTTYEQYF
V: TRBV4-2
J: TRBJ2-7
size: medium-sized
length: 14
D: .

DNA: TGTGCCAGTTCGGGGGGGATCGGAATATCCTACGAGCAGTACTTC
CDR3: CASSGGIGISYEQYF
V: TRBV25-1
J: TRBJ2-7
size: few
length: 15
D: TRBD2

DNA: TGTGCCAGCAGCCAAGGAGCCTATAGCAATCAGCCCCAGCATTTT
CDR3: CASSQGAYSNQPQHF
V: TRBV3-1
J: TRBJ1-5
size: few
length: 15
D: .

DNA: TGCAGTGCTAGTCGAGGGACAGTATATGGCTACACCTTC
CDR3: CSASRGTVYGYTF
V: TRBV20-1
J: TRBJ1-2
size: many
length: 13
D: TRBD1

DNA: TGCAGCGTTAGGGACAACCGGAATGAGCAGTTCTTC
CDR3: CSVRDNRNEQFF
V: TRBV29-1
J: TRBJ2-1
size: .
length: 12
D: .

DNA: TGCGCCAGCAGCTTGGGGGACCAAAACAATGAGCAGTTCTTC
CDR3: CASSLGDQNNEQFF
V: TRBV5-1
J: TRBJ2-1
size: .
length: 14
D: .

DNA: TGCAGTGCTAGGCAGGGGAACACCGAAGCTTTCTTT
CDR3: CSARQGNTEAFF
V: TRBV20-1
J: TRBJ1-1
size: .
length: 12
D: .

DNA: TGTGCCAGCAGCATGGAGGTGCTACTGGGGGGGATAAACTATGGCTACACCTTC
CDR3: CASSMEVLLGGINYGYTF
V: TRBV7-9
J: TRBJ1-2
size: many
length: 18
D: .

DNA: TGTGCCAGCAGTCCCCTGTTTAGCGGGTACGAGCAGTACTTC
CDR3: CASSPLFSGYEQYF
V: TRBV6-5
J: TRBJ2-7
size: many
length: 14
D: TRBD2

DNA: TGTGCCAGCAGTGTGAGGACAGGGGACACCGGGGAGCTGTTTTTT
CDR3: CASSVRTGDTGELFF
V: TRBV6-4
J: TRBJ2-2
size: few
length: 15
D: TRBD1

DNA: TGTGCCAGCAGCGTGACCAACCGCCTCTCTGGGGCCAACGTCCTGGCTTTC
CDR3: CASSVTNRLSGANVLAF
V: TRBV9
J: TRBJ2-6
size: .
length: 17
D: .

DNA: TGTGCCAGCAGCTACACGACAGGGGGTCGGACTGAAGCTTTCTTT
CDR3: CASSYTTGGRTEAFF
V: TRBV4-2
J: TRBJ1-1
size: few
length: 15
D: TRBD1

DNA: TGTGCCAGCAGTCCGCGAGTGGGACAGGGGTCCTACGAGCAGTACTTC
CDR3: CASSPRVGQGSYEQYF
V: TRBV28
J: TRBJ2-7
size: .
length: 16
D: TRBD1

DNA: TGTGCCAGCTCATCGGGACTAGCGGGAGTGGCAGATACGCAGTATTTT
CDR3: CASSSGLAGVADTQYF
V: TRBV18
J: TRBJ2-3
size: .
length: 16
D: TRBD2

DNA: TGCAGTGCTAGCGGGTTCACGACAGATACGCAGTATTTT
CDR3: CSASGFTTDTQYF
V: TRBV20-1
J: TRBJ2-3
size: few
length: 13
D: .

DNA: TGTGCCACCAGTAACAAGCGGGAGGTTACAGATACGCAGTATTTT
CDR3: CATSNKREVTDTQYF
V: TRBV24-1
J: TRBJ2-3
size: many
length: 15
D: TRBD2

DNA: TGCAGTGCTAGAGAAAGGGGGTCGGTCACTGAAGCTTTCTTT
CDR3: CSARERGSVTEAFF
V: TRBV20-1
J: TRBJ1-1
size: few
length: 14
D: .

DNA: TGTGCCAGCACCCCTTGGGGCCCAGGGAAAAACTATGGCTACACCTTC
CDR3: CASTPWGPGKNYGYTF
V: TRBV12-3/TRBV12-4
J: TRBJ1-2
size: few
length: 16
D: .

DNA: TGTGCCAGCAGCTTAATGCGAGCGGGAGAGGGTGAGCAGTTCTTC
CDR3: CASSLMRAGEGEQFF
V: TRBV7-3
J: TRBJ2-1
size: few
length: 15
D: TRBD2

DNA: TGTGCCAGCAGCTTGGTACCAGGGGGCATAGGTTACAAGCAAGAGACCCAGTACTTC
CDR3: CASSLVPGGIGYKQETQYF
V: TRBV5-6
J: TRBJ2-5
size: many
length: 19
D: TRBD1

DNA: TGCAGTGCCACAGGGGACCGCGTTAAACAGTATGGCTACACCTTC
CDR3: CSATGDRVKQYGYTF
V: TRBV20-1
J: TRBJ1-2
size: many
length: 15
D: TRBD1

DNA: TGTGCCAGCAGCCCCCGGACTAGCGGGGAGGGAGATACGCAGTATTTT
CDR3: CASSPRTSGEGDTQYF
V: TRBV28
J: TRBJ2-3
size: .
length: 16
D: TRBD2

DNA: TGTGCCAGCAGCCAAGATCGGGATCAGCCCCAGCATTTT
CDR3: CASSQDRDQPQHF
V: TRBV3-1
J: TRBJ1-5
size: many
length: 13
D: .

DNA: TGTGCCAGCAGCGCATCCGGGACAGCGAACACTAAAGCTTTCTTT
CDR3: CASSASGTANTKAFF
V: TRBV9
J: TRBJ1-1
size: .
length: 15
D: TRBD1

DNA: TGCAGTGCTAGAGCAGAACTAGCGGGACCCGGCTTCTTC
CDR3: CSARAELAGPGFF
V: TRBV20-1
J: TRBJ2-1
size: many
length: 13
D: TRBD2

DNA: TGTGCCAGCAGTTTAAGGCAGGGGGACGGGGAGCTGTTTTTT
CDR3: CASSLRQGDGELFF
V: TRBV12-3/TRBV12-4
J: TRBJ2-2
size: .
length: 14
D: TRBD1

DNA: TGCAGTGCTAGAGATCCCACGGGGGGGGTGGCCTACAATGAGCAGTTCTTC
CDR3: CSARDPTGGVAYNEQFF
V: TRBV20-1
J: TRBJ2-1
size: many
length: 17
D: TRBD2

DNA: TGCAGTGCAGAGACAGGCGGCTCTGGGGCCAACGTCCTGACTTTC
CDR3: CSAETGGSGANVLTF
V: TRBV20-1
J: TRBJ2-6
size: .
length: 15
D: .

DNA: TGTGCCAGCAGCCCGGAATATAGGAGGAGATCCCAAGAGACCCAGTACTTC
CDR3: CASSPEYRRRSQETQYF
V: TRBV13
J: TRBJ2-5
size: .
length: 17
D: .

DNA: TGTGCCTGGAGTGAGCAAGAGACCCAGTACTTC
CDR3: CAWSEQETQYF
V: TRBV30
J: TRBJ2-5
size: .
length: 11
D: .

DNA: TGTGCCAGCAGTTATACAGTGGTCCGCTACAATGAGCAGTTCTTC
CDR3: CASSYTVVRYNEQFF
V: TRBV27
J: TRBJ2-1
size: few
length: 15
D: .

DNA: TGTGCCAGCAGCAAGACTAGCGGGGGGGCCGGGGAGCTGTTTTTT
CDR3: CASSKTSGGAGELFF
V: TRBV7-3
J: TRBJ2-2
size: .
length: 15
D: TRBD2

DNA: TGTGCTAGTGGTTTGGTACGTTCCAGGGATGAGCAGTACTTC
CDR3: CASGLVRSRDEQYF
V: TRBV12-5
J: TRBJ2-7
size: few
length: 14
D: .

DNA: TGTGCCAGCAGTTACTCAGGGAGTGAGGAGACCCAGTACTTC
CDR3: CASSYSGSEETQYF
V: TRBV6-5
J: TRBJ2-5
size: many
length: 14
D: .

DNA: TGTGCCAAACTAGTTCTTTACAATGAGCAGTTCTTC
CDR3: CAKLVLYNEQFF
V: TRBV21-1
J: TRBJ2-1
size: .
length: 12
D: .

DNA: TGTGCCAGCAGTTTAGGGACAGGAGACAATCAGCCCCAGCATTTT
CDR3: CASSLGTGDNQPQHF
V: TRBV27
J: TRBJ1-5
size: few
length: 15
D: TRBD1

DNA: TGTGCCAGTGGAGACCAGGCCCACAATGAGCAGTTCTTC
CDR3: CASGDQAHNEQFF
V: TRBV12-3/TRBV12-4
J: TRBJ2-1
size: many
length: 13
D: .